This TCR beta chain was sequenced in a study of blood T cell repertoires in COVID-19. Study summary: From the United States, Italy and Spain came samples of acute and convalescent COVID-19.

Seattle's cohort entered during active infection and was followed longitudinally. Turning to this clone: The sample has other DNA sequences that encode this CDR3 too.

TCRdb keeps only in-frame clones here, not all; method: immunoSEQ multiplex PCR. The table lists about 290,000 clones, about nine tenths of them singletons. This CDR3 spans 14 amino acids. V was trimmed by 1 base and J by 4 bases, leaving 10 bases between them. CDR1 is SEHNR and CDR2 is FQNEAQ in the germline V gene (reference sequence). The sample taken for sequencing was peripheral blood. The chain is built from TRBV7-9 and TRBJ1-2; weak D call: TRBD1 (5 bases). The TCR sequence derives from a woman aged 30 to 39 with COVID-19, enrolled during active disease. CDR3 coding DNA: TGTGCCAGCAGCTTAGGGCAGGGACTCTATGGCTACACCTTC. Amino acids: CASSLGQGLYGYTF. Looking up the rest from reference TRBV7-9 and TRBJ1-2 gives the full variable domain: DTGVSQNPRHKITKRGQNVTFRCDPISEHNRLYWYRQTLGQGPEFLTYFQNEAQLEKSRLLSDRFSAERPKGSFSTLEIQRTEQGDSAMYLCASSLGQGLYGYTFGSGTRLTVV.